This T cell receptor beta chain was sequenced during a study of cytomegalovirus exposure and HLA in healthy donors. Regarding the study as a whole: CMV serostatus was the sole immune exposure information available. Cytomegalovirus-associated status was assigned to about 180 TCR beta chains.

CDR1 and CDR2 (germline): MNHEY, SMNVEV (reference sequence). With 6 bases removed from V and 4 bases from J, the gap between germline ends came to 3 bases. The CDR3 runs 11 residues. Comments on this clone: Antigen specificity is unknown.

PCR employed 60 Vbeta and 13 Jbeta primers. Assay used: immunoSEQ multiplex PCR; TCRdb lists only in-frame clones, some missing. In the table there are approximately 190,000 clones, approximately 78% of which are singletons. Sequencing input: PBMCs. The source of this sequence is a woman younger than 30 in good health and CMV-seronegative. The chain is built from TRBV27 and TRBJ2-2; D gene uncertain. The CDR3 coding sequence is TGTGCCAGCAGCTCCACCGGGGAGCTGTTTTTT. It codes for CASSSTGELFF.